This is a list of T cell receptor beta chains from one sample in a study of blood T cells in healthy people across ages. TCRdb redid the calling of the 5' RACE reads with MiXCR, one entry per CDR3 protein. The sample lists some 930,000 distinct CDR3 sequences, almost 30% occurring once. This same sample was also part of a study on T cells of mothers and their children.

The sequencing input was blood. The receptors come from a middle-aged woman in good health. CDR3s include the opening cysteine and the closing phenylalanine or tryptophan.

v_gene	j_gene	CDR3aa
TRBV10-3	TRBJ2-7	CAIRSSTGSYEQYF
TRBV6-6	TRBJ1-1	CASSYGGTEAFF
TRBV6-1	TRBJ2-6	CASSARMGAGANVLTF
TRBV20-1	TRBJ2-5	CSGVGGTQETQYF
TRBV9	TRBJ1-2	CASSLGTGGVYGYTF
TRBV29-1	TRBJ2-7	CSVAETYEQYF
TRBV27	TRBJ2-6	CASSLTGWTLSGANVLTF
TRBV18	TRBJ2-7	CASSPRTGLSGRFYEQYF
TRBV7-2	TRBJ1-3	CASSGGGISGNTIYF
TRBV11-2	TRBJ2-3	CASSHRGLVDTQYF
TRBV20-1	TRBJ2-7	CSAPRQGRGEQYF
TRBV5-1	TRBJ2-1	CASSLMVTSVNNEQFF
TRBV29-1	TRBJ1-5	CSVGGNSNQPQHF
TRBV5-1	TRBJ2-7	CASSRGQGVLGEQYF
TRBV5-1	TRBJ2-7	CASSPGLAGATYEQYF
TRBV28	TRBJ1-4	CASNEGAGLNEKLFF